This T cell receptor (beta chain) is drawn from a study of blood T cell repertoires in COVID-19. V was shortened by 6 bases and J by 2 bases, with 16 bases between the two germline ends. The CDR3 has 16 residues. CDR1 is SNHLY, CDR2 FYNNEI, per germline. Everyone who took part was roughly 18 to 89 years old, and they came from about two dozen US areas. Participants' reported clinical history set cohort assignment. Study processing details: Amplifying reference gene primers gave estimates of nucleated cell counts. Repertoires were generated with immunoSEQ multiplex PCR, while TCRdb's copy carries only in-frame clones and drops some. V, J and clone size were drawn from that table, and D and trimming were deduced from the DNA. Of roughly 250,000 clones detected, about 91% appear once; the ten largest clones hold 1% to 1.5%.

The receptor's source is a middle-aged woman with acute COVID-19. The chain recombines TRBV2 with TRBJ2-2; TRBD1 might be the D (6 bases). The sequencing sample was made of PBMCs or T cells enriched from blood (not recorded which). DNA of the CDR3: TGTGCCAGCAGAAAGGACAGACTCCTTAACACCGGGGAGCTGTTTTTT. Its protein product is CASRKDRLLNTGELFF. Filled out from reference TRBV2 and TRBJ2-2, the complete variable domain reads EPEVTQTPSHQVTQMGQEVILRCVPISNHLYFYWYRQILGQKVEFLVSFYNNEISEKSEIFDDQFSVERPDGSNFTLKIRSTKLEDSAMYFCASRKDRLLNTGELFFGEGSRLTVL.